Described below is a single T cell receptor beta chain sequence and its context. This sample stems from a study of blood T cell repertoires in COVID-19. Overall study: The analysed material was cDNA or gDNA that came from T cells, B-cell-depleted T cells, or PBMCs.

The junction had 8 bases not matched to a gene; V was cut back by 8 bases and J by 5 bases. The V gene's germline CDR1 is SNHLY and CDR2 FYNNEI. The CDR3 runs 14 residues. As originally analysed: The assay estimated nucleated cells by amplifying reference gene primers. Repertoires were generated with immunoSEQ multiplex PCR, while TCRdb's copy carries only in-frame clones and drops some. That table furnishes V, J and clone size, whereas the DNA furnished D and trimming. Altogether approximately 300,000 clones are present, 80% to 85% being singletons, with the ten largest covering 15% to 19%. The sequenced material came from peripheral blood. The genes are TRBV2 and TRBJ2-2, with 7 bases lining up with TRBD2. This receptor was identified in an older person with COVID-19, enrolled during active disease. This CDR3 is CASGRGTQTGELFF. As DNA, the CDR3 is TGTGCCAGCGGGCGGGGGACGCAAACCGGGGAGCTGTTTTTT.